Listed here are 10 T cell receptor beta chains from one sample, sequenced in a study of identical twins. TCRdb re-called the 5' RACE reads through MiXCR, storing one row per CDR3 protein. Of a few hundred thousand distinct CDR3 sequences in the sample, roughly 8.6% were seen once. These data were likewise used in another study, on yellow fever vaccine responses in identical twins.

Sequenced input: memory (CD45RO+) T cells sorted from blood. Receptors originate from a woman aged 18-35 years in good health.

This clonotype appeared many times. J is TRBJ1-2 and V is TRBV11-2; the match to TRBD1 covers 11 bases. CDR1 and CDR2 from the germline V gene are SGHAT and FQNNGV. V was pared by 2 bases and J by 5 bases, with 7 bases of the junction left unmatched. CDR3 size: 16 residues. The CDR3 nucleotides are TGTGCCAGCAGCTTAACGGGGGGGACAGGGGGATATGGCTACACCTTC. Amino acids: CASSLTGGTGGYGYTF.

Details on this clonotype: This may stem from a read error, because a much larger clone lies one nucleotide away. The rearrangement uses TRBV10-3 and TRBJ2-2; TRBD2 matches at 13 bases. The germline V gene encodes CDR1 ENHRY and CDR2 SYGVKD. The CDR3 runs 16 residues. The CDR3 loop is CAIRIWTSGSAGELSF. CDR3 nucleotides: TGTGCCATCAGGATCTGGACTAGCGGGAGCGCCGGGGAGCTGTCTTTT.

In its sample, this clonotype was seen many times. The rearrangement joins TRBV7-9 to TRBJ2-5; 12 positions agree with TRBD1. This CDR3 has 16 amino acids. Losses at the gene ends were 7 bases for V and 5 bases for J; bases not matched to a gene: 11. Germline CDR1 reads SEHNR; CDR2 reads FQNEAQ (reference sequence). CDR3 region: CASTLGTGGGKETQYF. The CDR3 region has the DNA TGTGCCAGCACCCTAGGGACAGGGGGCGGGAAGGAGACCCAGTACTTC.

This clonotype was counted many times. The chain is built from TRBV11-2 and TRBJ1-2; D uncertain. With 1 base removed from V and 8 bases from J, the gap between germline ends came to 5 bases. The CDR3 extends over 11 amino acids. Germline assignment: CDR1 SGHAT and CDR2 FQNNGV. The CDR3 loop is CASSLAGGYTF. The CDR3, as DNA: TGTGCCAGCAGCTTAGCTGGGGGCTACACCTTC.

This clonotype was seen repeatedly, ten times or more. The gene calls are TRBV7-8 and TRBJ2-3; possible D gene TRBD1, 5 bases. Looked up from germline, CDR1 is SGHVS and CDR2 is FQNEAQ. The V and J ends lost 8 bases and 1 base respectively, with 7 bases between them. This CDR3 comprises 12 residues. Written as DNA, the CDR3 is TGTGCCAGCGAACAGGGCACAGATACGCAGTATTTT. Its translation: CASEQGTDTQYF.

This clonotype was recorded a few times. The V gene is TRBV11-3, the J gene TRBJ2-1, with D possibly called TRBD1 or TRBD2 (5 bases each). The length of the CDR3 is 13 residues. Per the germline V gene, CDR1 is SGHNT and CDR2 is YENEEA. V lost 0 bases, J lost 11 bases, and 11 bases lay in between. DNA for the CDR3: TGTGCCAGCAGCTTAGATACCCGGGGCCAGCAGTTCTTC. Amino acid sequence: CASSLDTRGQQFF.

A few counts support this clonotype. The rearrangement uses TRBV5-6 and TRBJ2-4; D may be TRBD1 (5 bases). Trimming pared 4 bases from V and 1 base from J, leaving 15 bases between. The CDR3 is made up of 16 amino acids. Germline V CDR1 and CDR2: SGHDT, YYEEEE. CDR3 in amino acids: CASSGVGQLAKNIQYF. In DNA form, the CDR3 reads TGTGCCAGCAGCGGAGTAGGACAACTGGCCAAAAACATTCAGTACTTC.

This clonotype was observed at least ten times. This chain connects TRBV5-5 to TRBJ2-1; TRBD1 aligns across 9 bases. The CDR3 spans 15 residues. Losses at the gene ends were 3 bases for V and 7 bases for J; bases not matched to a gene: 8. CDR1 and CDR2 (germline): SGHKS, YYEKEE (reference sequence). The CDR3 loop is CASSWGQGPGNEQFF. In nucleotides, the CDR3 is TGTGCCAGCAGCTGGGGACAGGGCCCAGGGAATGAGCAGTTCTTC.

This clonotype was picked up a small number of times. The chain is built from TRBV7-2 and TRBJ1-5; a weak D match, TRBD1 (6 bases). CDR1 is SGHTA and CDR2 is FQGNSA in the germline V gene. The CDR3 runs 13 residues. Trimming shortened V by 3 bases and J by 10 bases, and 13 bases separated the two germline ends. The CDR3 DNA sequence: TGTGCCAGCAGCTTGGACAGAGGCAGTCCCCAGCATTTT. Encoded protein: CASSLDRGSPQHF.

This clonotype was counted at least ten times. The rearrangement uses TRBV5-1 and TRBJ2-7, with D possibly being TRBD1 (5 bases). CDR3 length: 15 amino acids. Trimming pared 3 bases from V and 3 bases from J, leaving 16 bases between. Germline CDR1 and CDR2: SGHRS and YFSETQ. The CDR3 protein is CASSYSGGQGYEQYF. The CDR3 DNA follows: TGCGCCAGCAGCTACTCCGGTGGCCAGGGCTACGAGCAGTACTTC.